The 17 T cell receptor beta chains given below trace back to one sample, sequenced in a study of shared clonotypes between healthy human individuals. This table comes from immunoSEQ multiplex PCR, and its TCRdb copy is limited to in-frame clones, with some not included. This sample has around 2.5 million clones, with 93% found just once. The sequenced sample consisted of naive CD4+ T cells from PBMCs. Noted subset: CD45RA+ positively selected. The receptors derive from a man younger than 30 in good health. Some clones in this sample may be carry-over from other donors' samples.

CDR3 loop: CASSVRDRGQSPLHF. Here the CDR3 DNA reads TGTGCCAGCAGCGTTAGAGACAGGGGGCAATCACCCCTCCACTTT. The chain has TRBV9 and TRBJ1-6, with 10 positions matching TRBD1. The CDR3 consists of 15 residues. From germline, CDR1 is SGDLS and CDR2 YYNGEE. V lost 2 bases to trimming and J lost 10 bases; unmatched junction nucleotides: 6.

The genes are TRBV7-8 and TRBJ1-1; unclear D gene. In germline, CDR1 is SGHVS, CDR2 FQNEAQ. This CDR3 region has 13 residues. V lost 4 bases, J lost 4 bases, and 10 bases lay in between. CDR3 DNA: TGTGCCAGCAGCTCCCCCGCTTTCACTGAAGCTTTCTTT. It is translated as CASSSPAFTEAFF.

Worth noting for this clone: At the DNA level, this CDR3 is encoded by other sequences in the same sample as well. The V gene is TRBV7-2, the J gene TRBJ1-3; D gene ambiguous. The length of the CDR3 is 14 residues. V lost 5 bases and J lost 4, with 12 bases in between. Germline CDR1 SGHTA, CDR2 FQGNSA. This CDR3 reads CASSPRRSGNTIYF. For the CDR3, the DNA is TGTGCCAGCAGCCCTAGGAGATCCGGAAACACCATATATTTT.

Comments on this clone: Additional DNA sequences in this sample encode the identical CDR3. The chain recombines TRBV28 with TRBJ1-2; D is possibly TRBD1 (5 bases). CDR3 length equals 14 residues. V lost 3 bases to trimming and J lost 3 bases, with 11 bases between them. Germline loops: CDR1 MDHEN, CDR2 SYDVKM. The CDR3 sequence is CASSFTGGDYGYTF. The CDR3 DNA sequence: TGTGCCAGCAGTTTCACGGGGGGGGACTATGGCTACACCTTC.

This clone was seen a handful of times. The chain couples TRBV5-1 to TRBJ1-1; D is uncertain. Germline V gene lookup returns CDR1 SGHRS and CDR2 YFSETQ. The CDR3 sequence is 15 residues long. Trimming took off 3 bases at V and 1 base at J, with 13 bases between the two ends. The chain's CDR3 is CASSSDGPPNTEAFF. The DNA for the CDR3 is TGCGCCAGCAGCTCGGACGGACCTCCGAACACTGAAGCTTTCTTT.

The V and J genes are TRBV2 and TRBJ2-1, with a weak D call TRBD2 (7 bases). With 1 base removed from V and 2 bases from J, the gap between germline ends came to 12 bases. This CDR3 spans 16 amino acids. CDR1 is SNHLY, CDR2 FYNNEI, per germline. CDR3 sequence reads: CASSEVRGAPYNEQFF. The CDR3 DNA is TGTGCCAGCAGTGAAGTCCGGGGGGCTCCCTACAATGAGCAGTTCTTC. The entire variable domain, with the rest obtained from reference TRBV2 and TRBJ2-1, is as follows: EPEVTQTPSHQVTQMGQEVILRCVPISNHLYFYWYRQILGQKVEFLVSFYNNEISEKSEIFDDQFSVERPDGSNFTLKIRSTKLEDSAMYFCASSEVRGAPYNEQFFGPGTRLTVL.

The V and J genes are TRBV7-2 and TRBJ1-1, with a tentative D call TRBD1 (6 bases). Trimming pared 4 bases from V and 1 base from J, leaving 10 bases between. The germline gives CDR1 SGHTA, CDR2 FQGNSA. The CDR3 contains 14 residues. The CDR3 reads CASSYFRGNTEAFF. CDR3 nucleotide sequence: TGTGCCAGCAGCTACTTCAGGGGGAACACTGAAGCTTTCTTT.

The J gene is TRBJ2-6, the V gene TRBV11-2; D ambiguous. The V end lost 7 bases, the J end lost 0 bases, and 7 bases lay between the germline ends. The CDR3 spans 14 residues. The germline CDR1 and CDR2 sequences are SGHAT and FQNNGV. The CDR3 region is CASTPGSGANVLTF. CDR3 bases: TGTGCCAGCACACCCGGCTCTGGGGCCAACGTCCTGACTTTC.

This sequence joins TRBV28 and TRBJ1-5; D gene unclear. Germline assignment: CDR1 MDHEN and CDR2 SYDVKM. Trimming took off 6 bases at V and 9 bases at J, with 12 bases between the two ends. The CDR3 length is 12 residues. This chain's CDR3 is CASSRSKGPQHF. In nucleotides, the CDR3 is TGTGCCAGCAGCAGATCCAAGGGGCCCCAGCATTTT.

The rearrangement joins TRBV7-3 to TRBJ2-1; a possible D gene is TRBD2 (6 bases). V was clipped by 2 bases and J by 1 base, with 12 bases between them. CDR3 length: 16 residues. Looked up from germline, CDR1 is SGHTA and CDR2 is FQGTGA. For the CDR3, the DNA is TGTGCCAGCAGCTTACTAGCGAATCCATCCTACAATGAGCAGTTCTTC. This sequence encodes CASSLLANPSYNEQFF.

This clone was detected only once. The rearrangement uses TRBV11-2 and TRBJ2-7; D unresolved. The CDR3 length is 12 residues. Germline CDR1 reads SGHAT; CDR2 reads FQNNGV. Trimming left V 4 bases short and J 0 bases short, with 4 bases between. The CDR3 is CASSSYSYEQYF. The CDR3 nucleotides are TGTGCCAGCAGCTCATACTCCTACGAGCAGTACTTC.

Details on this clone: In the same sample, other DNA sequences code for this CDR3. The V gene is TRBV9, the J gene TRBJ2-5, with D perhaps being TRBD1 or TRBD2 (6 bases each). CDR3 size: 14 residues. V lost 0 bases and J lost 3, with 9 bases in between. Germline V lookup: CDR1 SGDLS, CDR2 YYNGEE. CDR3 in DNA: TGTGCCAGCAGCGTAGAGGGGGGCAAAGAGACCCAGTACTTC. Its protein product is CASSVEGGKETQYF. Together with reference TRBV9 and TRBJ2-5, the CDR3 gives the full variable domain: DSGVTQTPKHLITATGQRVTLRCSPRSGDLSVYWYQQSLDQGLQFLIQYYNGEERAKGNILERFSAQQFPDLHSELNLSSLELGDSALYFCASSVEGGKETQYFGPGTRLLVL.

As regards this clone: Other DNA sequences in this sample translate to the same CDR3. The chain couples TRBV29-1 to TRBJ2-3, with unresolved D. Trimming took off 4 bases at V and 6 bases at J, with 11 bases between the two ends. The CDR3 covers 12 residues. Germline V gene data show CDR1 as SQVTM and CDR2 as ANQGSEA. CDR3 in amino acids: CSVGPATDTQYF. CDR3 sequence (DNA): TGCAGCGTTGGGCCGGCGACCGATACGCAGTATTTT.

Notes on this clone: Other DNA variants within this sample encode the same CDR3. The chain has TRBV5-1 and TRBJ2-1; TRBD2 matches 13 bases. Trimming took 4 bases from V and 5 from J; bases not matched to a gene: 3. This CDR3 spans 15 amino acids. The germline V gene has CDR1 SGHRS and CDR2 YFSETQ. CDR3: CASSPGTSGNNEQFF. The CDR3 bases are TGCGCCAGCAGCCCGGGGACTAGCGGGAACAATGAGCAGTTCTTC.

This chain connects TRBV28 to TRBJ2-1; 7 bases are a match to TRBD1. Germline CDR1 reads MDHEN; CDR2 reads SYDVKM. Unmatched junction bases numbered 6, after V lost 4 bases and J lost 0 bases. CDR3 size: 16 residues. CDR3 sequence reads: CASSSVWDSSYNEQFF. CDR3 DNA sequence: TGTGCCAGCAGTTCCGTCTGGGACAGCTCCTACAATGAGCAGTTCTTC.

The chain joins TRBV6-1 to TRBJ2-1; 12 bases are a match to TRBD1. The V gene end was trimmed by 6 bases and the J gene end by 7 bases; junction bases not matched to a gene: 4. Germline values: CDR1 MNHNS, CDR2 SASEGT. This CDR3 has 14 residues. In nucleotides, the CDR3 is TGTGCCAGCAGAGGGACAGGGGGCAAAAATGAGCAGTTCTTC. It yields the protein CASRGTGGKNEQFF.

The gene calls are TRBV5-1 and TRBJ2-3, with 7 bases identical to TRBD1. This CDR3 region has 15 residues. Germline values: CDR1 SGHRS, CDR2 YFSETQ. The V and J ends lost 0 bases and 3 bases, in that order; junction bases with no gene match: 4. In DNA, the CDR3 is TGCGCCAGCAGCTTGGTGGTCAGGGGGACAGATACGCAGTATTTT. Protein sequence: CASSLVVRGTDTQYF.